This TCR beta chain was captured by sequencing in a study of identical twins. TCRdb analysed the 5' RACE reads with MiXCR anew, one entry per CDR3 protein. This table holds some 440,000 distinct CDR3 sequences, less than 25% found once. This CDR3 is built from 12 residues. Trimming took 8 bases from V and 5 from J, leaving 16 bases between them. Germline V gives CDR1 SQVTM, CDR2 ANQGSEA. The same sample was also used in a study of T cells expressing NK-cell markers.

The TCR sequence derives from a young woman in good health. The sequenced material came from CD4+ T cells sorted from blood. This chain joins TRBV29-1 and TRBJ2-7, with D unresolved. This CDR3 is CSPRKERDEQYF. CDR3 DNA: TGCAGCCCCAGAAAGGAGCGCGACGAGCAGTACTTC.